These 12 T cell receptor beta chains were sequenced from one sample in a study of cytomegalovirus exposure and HLA in healthy donors (dated by TCRdb to about 2017). The library was generated by the immunoSEQ multiplex PCR assay. A mixture of 60 forward primers for TCR Vbeta segments and 13 reverse primers for TCR Jbeta segments was used in the multiplex PCR. TCRdb mirrors the immuneACCESS table, restricted to in-frame sequences. Some clones are absent from its copies; in checked studies, under half trace to an unresolved V gene, and the reason for the others is unknown. This sample comprises around 130,000 clones, about 82% of them detected only once. The ten most abundant clones make up 5% to 5.5% of the sample. What was sequenced was PBMCs. All receptors derive from a man aged 25-45 years in good health and CMV-seronegative.

The chain carries TRBV6-6 and TRBJ1-5; 7 bases align to TRBD1. The CDR3 has 14 amino acids. The V gene's germline CDR1 is MNHNY and CDR2 SVGAGI (reference sequence). After removal of 2 bases from V and 8 bases from J, the junction contained 6 bases not matched to a gene. The CDR3 DNA reads TGTGCCAGCAGTTACGCGGGACAGTATGAGCCCCAGCATTTT. Translation: CASSYAGQYEPQHF.

The table lists this clone with a few counts. The V and J genes are TRBV13 and TRBJ1-1; D ambiguous. Per the germline V gene, CDR1 is PRHDT and CDR2 is FYEKMQ (reference sequence). The CDR3 runs 12 residues. V was pared by 0 bases and J by 5 bases, with 4 bases between. This CDR3 is CASSLGRTEAFF. CDR3 bases: TGTGCCAGCAGCTTAGGGCGTACTGAAGCTTTCTTT.

The chain carries TRBV7-8 and TRBJ2-2; TRBD2 matches 11 bases. With V trimmed by 7 bases and J by 0 bases, 7 bases remained unmatched. Germline lookup yields CDR1 SGHVS and CDR2 FQNEAQ. CDR3 length: 17 residues. As DNA, the CDR3 is TGTGCCAGCATGGAACTAGCGGGGGCTCCGAACACCGGGGAGCTGTTTTTT. Encoded protein: CASMELAGAPNTGELFF.

J is TRBJ2-5 and V is TRBV11-2, with 9 bases lining up with TRBD2. Germline V CDR1 and CDR2: SGHAT, FQNNGV. The CDR3 is 14 amino acids. The J segment lost 5 bases and the V segment lost 4 bases, leaving 5 bases of the junction unmatched. Here the CDR3 reads CASSWRGGFETQYF. CDR3 nucleotides: TGTGCCAGCAGCTGGCGGGGGGGCTTTGAGACCCAGTACTTC.

The chain uses TRBV5-8 and TRBJ2-2, with TRBD1 matching over 7 bases. CDR3 length equals 15 residues. From germline, CDR1 is SGHTS and CDR2 YDEGEE. The V gene end was trimmed by 4 bases and the J gene end by 2 bases; junction bases not matched to a gene: 5. CDR3 sequence (DNA): TGTGCCAGCAGCGCCGGGACAGCAAACACCGGGGAGCTGTTTTTT. Its protein product is CASSAGTANTGELFF.

The chain combines TRBV6-5 with TRBJ2-7, with 13 bases fitting TRBD2. The V segment lost 2 bases and the J segment 5 bases; nucleotides outside the gene matches: 6. CDR1 is MNHEY and CDR2 is SVGAGI in the germline V gene. The CDR3 runs to 16 residues. The chain's CDR3 is CASSYRGLAGTHEQYF. The CDR3 DNA reads as TGTGCCAGCAGTTACCGGGGACTAGCGGGAACCCACGAGCAGTACTTC.

This clone has more than one count but fewer than ten. The chain joins TRBV19 to TRBJ1-5; TRBD1 agrees at 11 bases. V lost 6 bases to trimming and J lost 6 bases; unmatched junction nucleotides: 4. Germline CDR1 reads LNHDA; CDR2 reads SQIVND (reference sequence). The CDR3 is made up of 14 amino acids. The CDR3 reads CASSRGQGGQPQHF. CDR3 DNA sequence: TGTGCCAGTAGCCGGGGACAGGGGGGTCAGCCCCAGCATTTT.

In DNA form, the CDR3 reads TGTGCCAGCAGCTTAGTACAGGGTGGTGGCTACACCTTC. Its protein product is CASSLVQGGGYTF. The chain has TRBV7-8 and TRBJ1-2; possible D gene TRBD1, 6 bases. Trimming removed 1 base from V and 7 bases from J, with 10 bases in between. Looked up from germline, CDR1 is SGHVS and CDR2 is FQNEAQ. The CDR3 spans 13 residues.

The chain joins TRBV10-1 to TRBJ1-1; 9 bases agree with TRBD1. This CDR3 comprises 12 residues. V gave up 8 bases and J gave up 4 bases; unmatched junction bases: 2. The germline V gene encodes CDR1 WNHNN and CDR2 SYGVQD (reference sequence). The CDR3 coding sequence is TGCGCCAGCGGGGACAGGGCCACTGAAGCTTTCTTT. This gives the protein CASGDRATEAFF.

The J gene is TRBJ1-1, the V gene TRBV10-3; D gene uncertain. Germline V gene sequence: CDR1 ENHRY, CDR2 SYGVKD. Trimming stripped 0 bases from V and 4 bases from J, with 9 bases between. The CDR3 covers 14 residues. Here the CDR3 DNA reads TGTGCCATCAGTGAGTCGAGTGGTAGCACTGAAGCTTTCTTT. This encodes CAISESSGSTEAFF.

In this sample, this clone turned up a few times. The rearrangement links TRBV10-1 to TRBJ2-3; 8 bases fit TRBD2. Germline V CDR1 and CDR2: WNHNN, SYGVQD (reference sequence). The ends lost 8 bases at V and 6 bases at J; junction bases unmatched: 13. The CDR3 is 15 residues long. Written as DNA, the CDR3 is TGCGCCAGCGGAAATACTAGCGGAGAGGGGGATACGCAGTATTTT. Translated: CASGNTSGEGDTQYF.

The V and J genes are TRBV28 and TRBJ1-1, with 8 bases matching TRBD1. This CDR3 comprises 15 residues. Per germline, CDR1 MDHEN and CDR2 SYDVKM. V dropped 6 bases and J dropped 8; count of bases not matched to a gene: 14. CDR3 nucleotide sequence: TGTGCCAGCAGACGCTCGGGACAGGCCGTTTTCGAAGCTTTCTTT. It codes for CASRRSGQAVFEAFF.